One sample yielded the 14 T cell receptor beta chains listed below, sequenced in a study of shared clonotypes between healthy human individuals. TCRdb keeps only in-frame clones here, not all; method: immunoSEQ multiplex PCR. The sample has over 1.5 million clones, approximately 98% seen once. Material for sequencing was naive CD4+ T cells sorted from blood. Subset meaning: CD45RA+ positively selected. These receptors all stem from a man under 40 in good health.

The V call is TRBV5-1, the J call TRBJ1-1; 9 positions match TRBD1. This CDR3 is built from 16 residues. Germline CDR1 and CDR2: SGHRS and YFSETQ. J lost 1 base, V lost 0 bases, and 4 bases had no gene match. The CDR3 sequence: CASSLAGQGWNTEAFF. CDR3 DNA sequence: TGCGCCAGCAGCTTGGCGGGACAGGGTTGGAACACTGAAGCTTTCTTT.

Written as DNA, the CDR3 is TGTGCCAGCAGCCAACAACTCCGGGACAGGGGGCCAGATACGCAGTATTTT. Its protein is CASSQQLRDRGPDTQYF. V and J are TRBV4-2 and TRBJ2-3; 12 bases align to TRBD1. Germline trimming cut 2 bases from V and 4 bases from J; bases unmatched to any gene: 7. The CDR3 length is 17 residues. Germline CDR1 reads LGHNA; CDR2 reads YNFKEQ.

This sequence joins TRBV19 and TRBJ2-7, with 7 bases aligning to TRBD2. Losses at the gene ends were 6 bases for V and 1 base for J; bases not matched to a gene: 21. Germline CDR1 is LNHDA and CDR2 is SQIVND (reference sequence). This CDR3 has 19 residues. CDR3: CASSIGKGLGAGRSYEQYF. DNA of the CDR3: TGTGCCAGTAGCATCGGAAAGGGGCTTGGAGCGGGAAGGTCCTACGAGCAGTACTTC.

This chain joins TRBV5-1 and TRBJ2-3; 9 bases map to TRBD1. This CDR3 spans 16 amino acids. Trimming cost V 3 bases and J 4 bases; bases outside gene matches: 9. Looked up from germline, CDR1 is SGHRS and CDR2 is YFSETQ. CDR3 in DNA: TGCGCCAGCAGCTCTTCCGGGACAGGGTTCGCAGATACGCAGTATTTT. Protein product: CASSSSGTGFADTQYF.

The J gene is TRBJ2-1, the V gene TRBV5-1; 9 bases fit TRBD1. From germline, CDR1 is SGHRS and CDR2 YFSETQ. The CDR3 runs to 15 residues. V lost 0 bases, J lost 7 bases, and 5 bases stayed unmatched. DNA for the CDR3: TGCGCCAGCAGCTTGGGGACAGGGGCTTCGAATGAGCAGTTCTTC. Its protein is CASSLGTGASNEQFF.

The gene calls are TRBV7-9 and TRBJ1-4, with a tentative D call TRBD1 (5 bases). The CDR3 sequence is 14 residues long. V lost 5 bases and J lost 5, with 12 bases in between. Germline V CDR1 and CDR2: SEHNR, FQNEAQ (reference sequence). The DNA for the CDR3 is TGTGCCAGCAGCCAAGCCAGGGTCAATGAAAAACTGTTTTTT. This gives the protein CASSQARVNEKLFF.

The chain joins TRBV28 to TRBJ2-5; a weak D match, TRBD2 (6 bases). The CDR3 runs to 16 residues. Germline CDR1 MDHEN, CDR2 SYDVKM. The V end was cut by 5 bases, the J end by 5 bases, with 21 bases between. CDR3 amino acids: CASSLPAVPGGETQYF. CDR3 DNA sequence: TGTGCCAGCAGTCTCCCCGCTGTCCCAGGAGGGGAGACCCAGTACTTC.

This clone was observed a few times. The chain couples TRBV11-2 to TRBJ1-4, with TRBD1 identical over 8 bases. Germline V gene lookup returns CDR1 SGHAT and CDR2 FQNNGV. The CDR3 has 13 amino acids. Unmatched junction bases numbered 5, after V lost 6 bases and J lost 8 bases. The chain's CDR3 is CASRMTGDEKLFF. The CDR3 coding sequence is TGTGCCAGCAGGATGACAGGGGACGAAAAACTGTTTTTT.

The genes are TRBV13 and TRBJ1-4; D unclear. V dropped 2 bases and J dropped 7 bases, with 11 bases sitting between them. Germline assignment: CDR1 PRHDT and CDR2 FYEKMQ (reference sequence). This CDR3 has 14 amino acids. CDR3 sequence: CASSLRGGSEKLFF. The CDR3, as DNA: TGTGCCAGCAGCTTACGGGGTGGCAGTGAAAAACTGTTTTTT.

A single count supports this clone. The chain has TRBV28 and TRBJ2-2; weak D call: TRBD2 (5 bases). The ends were cut back, 2 bases at V and 0 bases at J, with 13 bases in the middle. The CDR3 covers 17 residues. Germline V CDR1 and CDR2: MDHEN, SYDVKM. As DNA, the CDR3 is TGTGCCAGCAGTTTAACCCTTGGGAGCCCGAACACCGGGGAGCTGTTTTTT. It is translated as CASSLTLGSPNTGELFF.

This clone has just one count. The chain joins TRBV5-1 to TRBJ2-5; 15 bases are a match to TRBD2. CDR3 length equals 16 residues. The V segment lost 4 bases and the J segment 5 bases; nucleotides outside the gene matches: 6. Germline V gene sequence: CDR1 SGHRS, CDR2 YFSETQ. This CDR3 reads CASSAGLAGGGETQYF. Here the CDR3 DNA reads TGCGCCAGCAGCGCCGGACTAGCGGGAGGGGGGGAGACCCAGTACTTC.

This chain links TRBV7-9 with TRBJ2-1, with TRBD1 matching 8 bases. V lost 3 bases, J lost 5 bases, and 6 bases stayed unmatched. Per the germline V gene, CDR1 is SEHNR and CDR2 is FQNEAQ (reference sequence). CDR3 length: 15 amino acids. DNA of the CDR3: TGTGCCAGCAGCTTTTCCCTGACAGGGGACAATGAGCAGTTCTTC. Translating gives CASSFSLTGDNEQFF.

The chain couples TRBV11-2 to TRBJ2-7; 12 nucleotides agree with TRBD2. J lost 8 bases, V lost 1 base, and 9 bases had no gene match. The CDR3 is 16 amino acids. CDR1 and CDR2 from the germline V gene are SGHAT and FQNNGV. For the CDR3, the DNA is TGTGCCAGCAGCTTAGCTACTAGCGGGGGGCTTTTGAAGCAGTACTTC. Translation gives CASSLATSGGLLKQYF.

This chain connects TRBV5-6 to TRBJ2-7; no firm D call. This CDR3 has 13 amino acids. Germline V gives CDR1 SGHDT, CDR2 YYEEEE. Between the trimmed V and J ends, which lost 2 bases and 9 bases, there was a span of 15 bases. CDR3 coding DNA: TGTGCCAGCAGCTTCCCGGAACAGACACGGCAGTACTTC. The encoded protein is CASSFPEQTRQYF.